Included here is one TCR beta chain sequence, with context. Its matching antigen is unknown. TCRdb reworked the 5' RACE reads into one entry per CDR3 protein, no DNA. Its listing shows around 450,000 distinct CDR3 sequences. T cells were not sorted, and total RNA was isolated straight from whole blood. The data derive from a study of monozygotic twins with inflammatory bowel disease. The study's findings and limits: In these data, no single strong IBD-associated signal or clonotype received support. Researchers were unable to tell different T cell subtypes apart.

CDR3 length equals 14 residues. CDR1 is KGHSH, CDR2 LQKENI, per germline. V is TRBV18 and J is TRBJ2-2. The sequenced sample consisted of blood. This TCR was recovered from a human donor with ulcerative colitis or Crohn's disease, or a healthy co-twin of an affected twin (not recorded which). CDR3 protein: CASSLSRNTGELFF.